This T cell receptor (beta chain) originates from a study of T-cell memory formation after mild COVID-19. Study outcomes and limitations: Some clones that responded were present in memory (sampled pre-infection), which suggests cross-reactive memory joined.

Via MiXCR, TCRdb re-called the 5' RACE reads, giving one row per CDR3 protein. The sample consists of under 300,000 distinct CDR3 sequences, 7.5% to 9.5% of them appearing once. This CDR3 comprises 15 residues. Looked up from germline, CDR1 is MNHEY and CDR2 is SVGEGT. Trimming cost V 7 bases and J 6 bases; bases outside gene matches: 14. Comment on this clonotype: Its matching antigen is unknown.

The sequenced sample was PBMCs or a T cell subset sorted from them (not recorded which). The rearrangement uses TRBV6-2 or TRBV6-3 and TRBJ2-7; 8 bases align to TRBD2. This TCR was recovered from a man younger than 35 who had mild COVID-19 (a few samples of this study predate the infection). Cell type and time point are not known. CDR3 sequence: CASIDRLGLESEQYF. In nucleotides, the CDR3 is TGTGCCAGCATCGACCGGCTGGGACTAGAAAGCGAGCAGTACTTC.